This T cell receptor beta chain is drawn from a study of shared clonotypes between healthy human individuals. Whole-study results and caveats: When naive CD4 clonotypes were compared across a handful of donors, about 4.8% were shared.

Assay: immunoSEQ multiplex PCR; the TCRdb copy retains only in-frame clones and omits some. Among millions of clones listed, over 85% were seen once. From germline, CDR1 is SEHNR and CDR2 FQNEAQ (reference sequence). This CDR3 contains 13 residues. The germline V and J ends were trimmed by 6 bases and 4 bases, with 12 bases remaining between them. Notes on this clone: Its antigen is unidentified.

The sequence derives from a man younger than 35 in good health. Some clones in this sample may be carry-over from other donors' samples. V gene TRBV7-9 combines with J gene TRBJ1-2; D ambiguous. Source material: naive CD4+ T cells from PBMCs. The subset here: CD45RA+ positively selected. CDR3 DNA: TGTGCCAGCAGTGAAATTGGGGTCTATGGCTACACCTTC. Translating it yields CASSEIGVYGYTF.